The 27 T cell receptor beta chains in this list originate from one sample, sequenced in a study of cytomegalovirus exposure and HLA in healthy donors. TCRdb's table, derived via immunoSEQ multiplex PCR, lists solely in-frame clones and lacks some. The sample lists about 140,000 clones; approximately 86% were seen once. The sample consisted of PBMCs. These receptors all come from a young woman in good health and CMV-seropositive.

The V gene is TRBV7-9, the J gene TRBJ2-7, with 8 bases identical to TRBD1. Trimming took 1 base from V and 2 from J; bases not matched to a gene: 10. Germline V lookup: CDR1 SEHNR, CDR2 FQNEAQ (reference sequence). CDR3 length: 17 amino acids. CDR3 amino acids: CASSLVLGTGKTYEQYF. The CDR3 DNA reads TGTGCCAGCAGCTTAGTGCTTGGGACAGGAAAAACCTACGAGCAGTACTTC.

CDR3 in DNA: TGCGCCAGCAGCTTGAGCGGGGGGGCTCGCAATGAGCAGTTCTTC. Its translation: CASSLSGGARNEQFF. V usage is TRBV5-1 and J usage is TRBJ2-1, with 10 bases fitting TRBD2. With V trimmed by 1 base and J by 6 bases, 4 bases remained unmatched. CDR3 size: 15 residues. The germline V gene encodes CDR1 SGHRS and CDR2 YFSETQ.

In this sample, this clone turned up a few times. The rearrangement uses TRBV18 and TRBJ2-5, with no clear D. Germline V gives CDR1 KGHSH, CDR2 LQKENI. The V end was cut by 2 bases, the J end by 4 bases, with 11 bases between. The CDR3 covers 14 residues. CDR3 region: CASSPASELETQYF. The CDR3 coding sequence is TGTGCCAGCTCACCAGCATCGGAGTTAGAGACCCAGTACTTC.

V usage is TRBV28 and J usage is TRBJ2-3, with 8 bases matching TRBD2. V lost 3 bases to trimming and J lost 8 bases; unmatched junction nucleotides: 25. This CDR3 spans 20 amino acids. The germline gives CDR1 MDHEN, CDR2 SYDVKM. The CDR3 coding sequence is TGTGCCAGCAGTTTTTTGCTACCCCGCGATAGCGGGATCTACACGGGTACGCAGTATTTT. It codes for CASSFLLPRDSGIYTGTQYF. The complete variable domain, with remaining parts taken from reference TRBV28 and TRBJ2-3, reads DVKVTQSSRYLVKRTGEKVFLECVQDMDHENMFWYRQDPGLGLRLIYFSYDVKMKEKGDIPEGYSVSREKKERFSLILESASTNQTSMYLCASSFLLPRDSGIYTGTQYFGPGTRLTVL.

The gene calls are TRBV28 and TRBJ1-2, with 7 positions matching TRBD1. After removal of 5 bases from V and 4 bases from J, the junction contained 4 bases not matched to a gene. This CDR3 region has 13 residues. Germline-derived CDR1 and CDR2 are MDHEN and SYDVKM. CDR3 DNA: TGTGCCAGCAGTACACAGGGGAGCTATGGCTACACCTTC. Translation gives CASSTQGSYGYTF.

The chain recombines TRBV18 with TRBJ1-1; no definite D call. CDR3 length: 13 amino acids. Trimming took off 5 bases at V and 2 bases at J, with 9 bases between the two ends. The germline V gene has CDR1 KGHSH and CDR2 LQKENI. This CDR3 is CASSITVNTEAFF. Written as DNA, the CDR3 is TGTGCCAGCTCAATTACAGTAAACACTGAAGCTTTCTTT.

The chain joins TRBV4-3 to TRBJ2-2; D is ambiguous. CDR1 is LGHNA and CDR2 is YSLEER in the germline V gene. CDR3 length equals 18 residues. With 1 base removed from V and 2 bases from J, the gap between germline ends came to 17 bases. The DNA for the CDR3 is TGCGCCAGCAGCCAAGTTCCGGGTTTGTACTCTAACACCGGGGAGCTGTTTTTT. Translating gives CASSQVPGLYSNTGELFF.

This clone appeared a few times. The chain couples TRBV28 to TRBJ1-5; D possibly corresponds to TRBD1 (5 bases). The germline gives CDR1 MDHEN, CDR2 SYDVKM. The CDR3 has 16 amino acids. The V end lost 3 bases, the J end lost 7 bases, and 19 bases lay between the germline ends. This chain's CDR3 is CASSFIGRVVGQPQHF. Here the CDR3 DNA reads TGTGCCAGCAGTTTTATTGGCAGGGTGGTCGGGCAGCCCCAGCATTTT.

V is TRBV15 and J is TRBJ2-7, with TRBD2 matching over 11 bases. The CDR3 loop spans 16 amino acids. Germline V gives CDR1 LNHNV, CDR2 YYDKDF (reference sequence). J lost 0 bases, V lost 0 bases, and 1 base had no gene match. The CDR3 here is CATSREGLADSYEQYF. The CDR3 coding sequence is TGTGCCACCAGCAGAGAGGGACTAGCGGACTCCTACGAGCAGTACTTC. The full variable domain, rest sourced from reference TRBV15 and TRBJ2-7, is DAMVIQNPRYQVTQFGKPVTLSCSQTLNHNVMYWYQQKSSQAPKLLFHYYDKDFNNEADTPDNFQSRRPNTSFCFLDIRSPGLGDTAMYLCATSREGLADSYEQYFGPGTRLTVT.

The CDR3 reads CASSLAGLTEAFF. CDR3 DNA sequence: TGTGCCAGCAGCTTAGCGGGCCTCACTGAAGCTTTCTTT. V gene TRBV7-9 combines with J gene TRBJ1-1; unclear D gene. Trimming took off 0 bases at V and 4 bases at J, with 6 bases between the two ends. CDR1 SEHNR and CDR2 FQNEAQ come from the germline V gene (reference sequence). This CDR3 spans 13 amino acids.

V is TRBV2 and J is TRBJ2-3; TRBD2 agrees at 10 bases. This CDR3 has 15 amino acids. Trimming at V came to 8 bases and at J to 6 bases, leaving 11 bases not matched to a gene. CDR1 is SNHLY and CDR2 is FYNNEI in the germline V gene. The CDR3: CASRLERGGGDTQYF. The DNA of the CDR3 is TGTGCCAGCCGTCTTGAGCGGGGGGGAGGGGATACGCAGTATTTT.

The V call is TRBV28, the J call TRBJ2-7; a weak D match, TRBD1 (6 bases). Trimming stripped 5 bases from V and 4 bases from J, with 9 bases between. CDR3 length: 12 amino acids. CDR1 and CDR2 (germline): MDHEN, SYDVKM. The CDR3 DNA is TGTGCCAGCAGTACAACAGGGTACGAGCAGTACTTC. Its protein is CASSTTGYEQYF.

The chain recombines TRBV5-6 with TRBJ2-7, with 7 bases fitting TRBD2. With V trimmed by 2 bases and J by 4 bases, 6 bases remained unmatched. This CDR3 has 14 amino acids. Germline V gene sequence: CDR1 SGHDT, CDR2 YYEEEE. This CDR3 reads CASSFWGGRYEQYF. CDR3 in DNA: TGTGCCAGCAGCTTCTGGGGCGGGAGATACGAGCAGTACTTC. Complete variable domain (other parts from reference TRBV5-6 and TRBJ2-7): DAGVTQSPTHLIKTRGQQVTLRCSPKSGHDTVSWYQQALGQGPQFIFQYYEEEERQRGNFPDRFSGHQFPNYSSELNVNALLLGDSALYLCASSFWGGRYEQYFGPGTRLTVT.

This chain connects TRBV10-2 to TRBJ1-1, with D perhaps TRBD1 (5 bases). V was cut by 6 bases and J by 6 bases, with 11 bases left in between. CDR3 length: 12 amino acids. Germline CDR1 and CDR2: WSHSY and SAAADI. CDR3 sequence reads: CASSPGGAEAFF. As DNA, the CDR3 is TGCGCCAGCAGCCCGGGGGGGGCTGAAGCTTTCTTT.

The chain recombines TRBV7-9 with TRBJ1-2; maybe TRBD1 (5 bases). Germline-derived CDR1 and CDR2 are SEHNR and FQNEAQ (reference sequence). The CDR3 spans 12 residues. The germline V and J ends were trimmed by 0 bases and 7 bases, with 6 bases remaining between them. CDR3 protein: CASSLAGRGYTF. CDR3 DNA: TGTGCCAGCAGCTTAGCGGGGCGTGGCTACACCTTC.

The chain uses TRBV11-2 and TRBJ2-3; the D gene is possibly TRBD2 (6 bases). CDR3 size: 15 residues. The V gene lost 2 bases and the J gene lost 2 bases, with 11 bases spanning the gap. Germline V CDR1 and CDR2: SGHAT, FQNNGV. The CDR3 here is CASSLWGGYTDTQYF. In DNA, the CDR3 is TGTGCCAGCAGCTTATGGGGAGGCTACACAGATACGCAGTATTTT. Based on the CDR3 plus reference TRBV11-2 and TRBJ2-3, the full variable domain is EAGVAQSPRYKIIEKRQSVAFWCNPISGHATLYWYQQILGQGPKLLIQFQNNGVVDDSQLPKDRFSAERLKGVDSTLKIQPAKLEDSAVYLCASSLWGGYTDTQYFGPGTRLTVL.

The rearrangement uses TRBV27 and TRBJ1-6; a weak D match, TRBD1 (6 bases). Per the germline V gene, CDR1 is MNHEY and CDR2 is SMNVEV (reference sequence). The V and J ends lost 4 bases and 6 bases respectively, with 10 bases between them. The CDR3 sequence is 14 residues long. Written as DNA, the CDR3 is TGTGCCAGCAGTTCTGGACAGCGTAATTCACCCCTCCACTTT. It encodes CASSSGQRNSPLHF.

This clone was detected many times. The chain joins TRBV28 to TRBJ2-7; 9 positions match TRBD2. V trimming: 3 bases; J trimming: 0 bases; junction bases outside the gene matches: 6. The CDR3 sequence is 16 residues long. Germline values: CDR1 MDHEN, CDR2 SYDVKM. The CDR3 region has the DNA TGTGCCAGCAGTTTGGGGCTAGCGGGGAGCTCCTACGAGCAGTACTTC. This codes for CASSLGLAGSSYEQYF. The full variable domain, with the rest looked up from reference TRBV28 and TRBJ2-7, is DVKVTQSSRYLVKRTGEKVFLECVQDMDHENMFWYRQDPGLGLRLIYFSYDVKMKEKGDIPEGYSVSREKKERFSLILESASTNQTSMYLCASSLGLAGSSYEQYFGPGTRLTVT.

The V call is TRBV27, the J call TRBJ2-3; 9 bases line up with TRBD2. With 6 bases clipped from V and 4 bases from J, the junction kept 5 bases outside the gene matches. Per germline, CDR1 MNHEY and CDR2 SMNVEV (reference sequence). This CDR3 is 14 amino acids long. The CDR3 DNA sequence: TGTGCCAGCAGGAAGCGGGAGGTGGCAGATACGCAGTATTTT. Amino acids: CASRKREVADTQYF.

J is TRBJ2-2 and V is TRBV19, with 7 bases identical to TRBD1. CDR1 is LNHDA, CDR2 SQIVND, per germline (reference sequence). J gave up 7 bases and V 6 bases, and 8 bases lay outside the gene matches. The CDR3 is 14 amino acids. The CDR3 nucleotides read TGTGCCAGTAGAAACGACAGGGTAATCGGGGAGCTGTTTTTT. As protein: CASRNDRVIGELFF. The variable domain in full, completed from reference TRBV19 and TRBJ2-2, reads DGGITQSPKYLFRKEGQNVTLSCEQNLNHDAMYWYRQDPGQGLRLIYYSQIVNDFQKGDIAEGYSVSREKKESFPLTVTSAQKNPTAFYLCASRNDRVIGELFFGEGSRLTVL.

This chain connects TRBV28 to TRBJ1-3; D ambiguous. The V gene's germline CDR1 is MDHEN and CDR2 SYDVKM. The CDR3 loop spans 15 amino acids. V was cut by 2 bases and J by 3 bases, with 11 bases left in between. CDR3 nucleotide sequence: TGTGCCAGCAGTTTAGTATGGAGCGGTGGAAACACCATATATTTT. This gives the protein CASSLVWSGGNTIYF.

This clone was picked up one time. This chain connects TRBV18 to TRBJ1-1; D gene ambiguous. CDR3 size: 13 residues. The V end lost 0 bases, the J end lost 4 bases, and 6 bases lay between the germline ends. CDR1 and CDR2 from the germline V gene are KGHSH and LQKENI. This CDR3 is CASSPPMATEAFF. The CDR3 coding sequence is TGTGCCAGCTCACCACCGATGGCCACTGAAGCTTTCTTT.

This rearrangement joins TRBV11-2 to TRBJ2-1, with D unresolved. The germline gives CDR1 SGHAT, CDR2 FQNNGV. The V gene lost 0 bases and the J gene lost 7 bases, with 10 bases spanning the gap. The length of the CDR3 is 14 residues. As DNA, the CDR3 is TGTGCCAGCAGCTTAGATCCGCTAGTTAATGAGCAGTTCTTC. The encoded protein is CASSLDPLVNEQFF.

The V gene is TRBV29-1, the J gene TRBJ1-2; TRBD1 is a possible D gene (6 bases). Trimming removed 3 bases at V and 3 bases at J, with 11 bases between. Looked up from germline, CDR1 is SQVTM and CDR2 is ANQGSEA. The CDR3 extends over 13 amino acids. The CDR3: CSVDPDSYYGYTF. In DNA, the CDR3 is TGCAGCGTTGATCCGGACAGCTACTATGGCTACACCTTC.

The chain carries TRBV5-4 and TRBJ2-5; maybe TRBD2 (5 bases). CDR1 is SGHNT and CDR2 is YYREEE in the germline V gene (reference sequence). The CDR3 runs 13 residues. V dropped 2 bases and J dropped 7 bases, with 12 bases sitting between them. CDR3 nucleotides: TGTGCCAGCAGCTTAGGTAGCGAGGGGACCCAGTACTTC. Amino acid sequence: CASSLGSEGTQYF.

CDR3 DNA sequence: TGTGCCAGCAGTGAAGCCCTATCGAATTCACCCCTCCACTTT. It is translated as CASSEALSNSPLHF. The chain has TRBV6-1 and TRBJ1-6, with D unclear. Germline CDR1 is MNHNS and CDR2 is SASEGT. CDR3 length: 14 residues. V gave up 0 bases and J gave up 7 bases, with 7 bases separating them.

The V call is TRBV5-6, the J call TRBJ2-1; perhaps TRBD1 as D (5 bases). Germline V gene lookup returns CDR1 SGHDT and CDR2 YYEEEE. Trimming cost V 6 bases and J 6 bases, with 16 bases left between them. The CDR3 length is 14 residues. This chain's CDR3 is CASTPRGVTNEQFF. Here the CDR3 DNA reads TGTGCCAGCACCCCTAGGGGCGTCACCAATGAGCAGTTCTTC.